The present T cell receptor beta chain was sequenced within a study of shared clonotypes between healthy human individuals. Study-wide results and caveats: An anticipated effect of sequencing depth on clonotype sharing among donors was recognized.

Authors' analysis steps: Sequence data from immunoSEQ were junction-only and lacked quality scores; consequently, filtering differed. Data came from immunoSEQ multiplex PCR; TCRdb stores just in-frame clones and leaves some out. That table gives V, J and clone size, and the DNA gave D and trimming. The table lists over a million clones, 95% to 97% of them singletons. It was into CD45RA+ naive and CD45RA-negative memory subsets that the CD4+ cells were split. Trimming took 1 base from V and 1 from J, leaving 7 bases between them. In germline, CDR1 is MNHEY, CDR2 SVGAGI. The CDR3 extends over 15 amino acids. Remarks on this clone: What it binds is not known.

The genes are TRBV6-5 and TRBJ2-2, with D possibly matching TRBD2 (6 bases). This clonotype was obtained from a man aged 25-40 years in good health. The sequenced sample consisted of naive CD4+ T cells sorted from blood. Subset of the sample: CD45RA+ positively selected. The CDR3 DNA reads as TGTGCCAGCAGTTACTGGGACTTGAACACCGGGGAGCTGTTTTTT. Protein: CASSYWDLNTGELFF.